The 14 T cell receptor beta chains below all came from one sample that was sequenced in a study of blood T cell repertoires in COVID-19. Produced via immunoSEQ multiplex PCR; TCRdb's table is partial and in-frame only. The repertoire has around 140,000 clones, under 90% of them found once; the top ten carry 3% to 4.5%. Sequenced input: PBMCs or T cells enriched from blood (not recorded which). The receptors were sampled from a man aged 45-65 years in a cohort exposed to, infected with or recovered from COVID-19 (not recorded which).

This rearrangement joins TRBV10-2 to TRBJ2-7, with 7 bases identical to TRBD2. Germline CDR1 WSHSY, CDR2 SAAADI. The length of the CDR3 is 13 residues. V lost 2 bases and J lost 3; bases outside the gene matches: 1. The CDR3 is CASSEGGSYEQYF. Written as DNA, the CDR3 is TGCGCCAGCAGTGAGGGCGGGAGCTACGAGCAGTACTTC.

J is TRBJ2-7 and V is TRBV18; a weak D match, TRBD1 (6 bases). This CDR3 spans 17 amino acids. Trimming stripped 1 base from V and 6 bases from J, with 22 bases between. The germline V gene encodes CDR1 KGHSH and CDR2 LQKENI. CDR3 in amino acids: CASSPRGGISWDTEQYF. CDR3 nucleotide sequence: TGTGCCAGCTCACCACGGGGCGGTATTTCTTGGGACACCGAGCAGTACTTC.

This clone has just one count. V is TRBV3-1 (or the pseudogene TRBV3-2) and J is TRBJ1-2, with 7 bases that match TRBD1. V shed 1 base and J 2 bases; nucleotides not matched to a gene: 4. CDR1 LGHDT and CDR2 YNNKEL come from the germline V gene (reference sequence). This CDR3 is built from 15 residues. The CDR3 DNA is TGTGCCAGCAGCCAAGCGGCAGGGGGGAACTATGGCTACACCTTC. Its translation is CASSQAAGGNYGYTF.

This clone has just a few counts. Sequence at one end of the junction differs from germline and may be a read error. The V gene is TRBV12-3 or TRBV12-4, the J gene TRBJ1-3; D is possibly TRBD1 (6 bases). The CDR3 totals 13 residues. The CDR3 nucleotides are TGTGCCAGCAGTTTAGAGTGGGGGCAGCGCGAGGATTTT. It encodes CASSLEWGQREDF.

The gene calls are TRBV7-2 and TRBJ2-2, with D perhaps TRBD2 (6 bases). V was cut by 2 bases and J by 4 bases, with 17 bases left in between. The CDR3 has 17 residues. The germline gives CDR1 SGHTA, CDR2 FQGNSA. This CDR3 is CASSLFPPPGVTGELFF. The CDR3, as DNA: TGTGCCAGCAGCTTATTCCCCCCACCGGGGGTCACCGGGGAGCTGTTTTTT.

This clone was recorded a few times. The genes are TRBV5-6 and TRBJ1-3; 7 bases are shared with TRBD1. This CDR3 spans 12 amino acids. After removal of 4 bases from V and 9 bases from J, the junction contained 4 bases not matched to a gene. Per the germline V gene, CDR1 is SGHDT and CDR2 is YYEEEE. The CDR3 loop reads CASSPRTGTIYF. For the CDR3, the DNA is TGTGCCAGCAGCCCCCGGACAGGCACCATATATTTT.

This clone was recorded a few times. The chain carries TRBV15 and TRBJ1-5; D gene uncertain. The germline V gene encodes CDR1 LNHNV and CDR2 YYDKDF (reference sequence). CDR3 size: 18 residues. V dropped 0 bases and J dropped 3 bases, with 18 bases sitting between them. The CDR3: CATSRDAGLGGINQPQHF. CDR3 nucleotide sequence: TGTGCCACCAGCAGAGATGCCGGCCTAGGAGGAATCAATCAGCCCCAGCATTTT.

The rearrangement uses TRBV11-2 and TRBJ2-4, with 14 nucleotides matching TRBD2. The junction had 9 bases not matched to a gene; V was cut back by 5 bases and J by 6 bases. The germline CDR1 and CDR2 sequences are SGHAT and FQNNGV. The CDR3 consists of 17 residues. The CDR3 sequence is CASSPRLAGGPGNIQYF. In nucleotides, the CDR3 is TGTGCCAGCAGCCCCAGACTAGCGGGGGGGCCGGGAAACATTCAGTACTTC.

V gene TRBV9 combines with J gene TRBJ2-3; possible D gene TRBD2, 5 bases. CDR1 SGDLS and CDR2 YYNGEE come from the germline V gene. The length of the CDR3 is 15 residues. Trimming cost V 3 bases and J 0 bases, with 11 bases left between them. The CDR3 bases are TGTGCCAGCAGCGCCTCACAGCGGAGCACAGATACGCAGTATTTT. Translated, it gives CASSASQRSTDTQYF.

The genes are TRBV19 and TRBJ2-2; 10 bases align to TRBD2. V gave up 7 bases and J gave up 1 base; unmatched junction bases: 3. Germline-derived CDR1 and CDR2 are LNHDA and SQIVND (reference sequence). The CDR3 consists of 15 residues. CDR3 nucleotides: TGTGCCAGTACCGGACTAGCGGAGAACACCGGGGAGCTGTTTTTT. This encodes CASTGLAENTGELFF.

The J gene is TRBJ2-3, the V gene TRBV6-2 or TRBV6-3, with a possible D match to TRBD2 (6 bases). CDR1 is MNHEY, CDR2 SVGEGT, per germline. Trimming took 2 bases from V and 2 from J, leaving 14 bases between them. This CDR3 spans 16 amino acids. CDR3 sequence: CASSYRRGVHTDTQYF. The CDR3 bases are TGTGCCAGCAGTTACCGTCGCGGGGTGCACACAGATACGCAGTATTTT.

The V call is TRBV5-1, the J call TRBJ2-7; 10 nucleotides line up with TRBD1. The CDR3 runs to 14 residues. Germline V gene sequence: CDR1 SGHRS, CDR2 YFSETQ. J lost 2 bases, V lost 3 bases, and 2 bases had no gene match. This chain's CDR3 is CASSSGTGAYEQYF. DNA for the CDR3: TGCGCCAGCAGCTCCGGGACAGGGGCCTACGAGCAGTACTTC.

The V gene is TRBV7-2, the J gene TRBJ2-7; D remains unclear. Germline V lookup: CDR1 SGHTA, CDR2 FQGNSA. CDR3 size: 13 residues. V lost 1 base and J lost 3, with 7 bases in between. The CDR3: CASSLEQNYEQYF. CDR3 DNA sequence: TGTGCCAGCAGCTTAGAACAGAACTACGAGCAGTACTTC.

V is TRBV4-1 and J is TRBJ2-7, with 8 bases fitting TRBD2. With 3 bases clipped from V and 3 bases from J, the junction kept 1 base outside the gene matches. This CDR3 region has 13 residues. In germline, CDR1 is MGHRA, CDR2 YSYEKL. CDR3: CASSQGLGYEQYF. CDR3 bases: TGCGCCAGCAGCCAGGGACTAGGCTACGAGCAGTACTTC.